One sample yielded the 25 T cell receptor beta chains listed below, sequenced in a study of chemoradiotherapy in HPV16-positive cancers. Sequenced by immunoSEQ multiplex PCR; TCRdb stores in-frame clones only, minus some. This sample has about 24,000 clones, with approximately 92% found just once. Here the sequenced sample was blood, taken from a patient who underwent chemoradiotherapy. The source is a human donor with HPV-associated anogenital cancer.

The genes are TRBV4-2 and TRBJ2-7, with D tentatively TRBD1 (6 bases). Germline V gives CDR1 LGHNA, CDR2 YNFKEQ. Trimming took 5 bases from V and 6 from J, leaving 14 bases between them. This CDR3 is 13 amino acids long. This chain's CDR3 is CASSVTGVGEQYF. The CDR3 nucleotides read TGTGCCAGCAGCGTGACAGGTGTCGGCGAGCAGTACTTC.

The chain is built from TRBV7-2 and TRBJ1-2, with D hard to call. V lost 0 bases and J 2 bases, leaving 10 bases between the germline ends. Germline values: CDR1 SGHTA, CDR2 FQGNSA. The CDR3 sequence is 15 residues long. This CDR3 reads CASSLAPSLNYGYTF. CDR3 nucleotides: TGTGCCAGCAGCTTAGCCCCCAGTCTAAACTATGGCTACACCTTC.

Note on this clone: One end of the junction fails to match germline, which may point to a read error. CDR3 sequence: CASSEEQGARGEAFF. DNA of the CDR3: TGTGCCAGCAGCGAAGAACAGGGGGCGAGAGGTGAAGCTTTCTTT. The chain uses TRBV4-2 and TRBJ1-1; 9 nucleotides align to TRBD1. This CDR3 is 15 amino acids long. CDR1 and CDR2 (germline): LGHNA, YNFKEQ.

J is TRBJ1-4 and V is TRBV5-1, with D perhaps TRBD1 (5 bases). Between the trimmed V and J ends, which lost 2 bases and 2 bases, there was a span of 13 bases. The CDR3 extends over 16 amino acids. Germline V gene sequence: CDR1 SGHRS, CDR2 YFSETQ. The DNA of the CDR3 is TGCGCCAGCAGCTTTCAGGGAGTCAGGACTAATGAAAAACTGTTTTTT. Translation gives CASSFQGVRTNEKLFF.

The table lists this clone with a count of one. V and J are TRBV4-1 and TRBJ1-2, with D perhaps TRBD1 (5 bases). CDR3 length: 13 residues. Trimming took off 5 bases at V and 4 bases at J, with 11 bases between the two ends. Looked up from germline, CDR1 is MGHRA and CDR2 is YSYEKL. The CDR3 nucleotides read TGCGCCAGCAGCGAGGTTGGGGGCTATGGCTACACCTTC. Its translation: CASSEVGGYGYTF.

This clone was seen a single time. The rearrangement links TRBV27 to TRBJ1-1, with TRBD1 matching 7 bases. Germline V gives CDR1 MNHEY, CDR2 SMNVEV (reference sequence). V lost 5 bases and J lost 7; bases outside the gene matches: 10. The CDR3 sequence is 14 residues long. The CDR3 region is CASSDLTGRLEAFF. The CDR3, as DNA: TGTGCCAGCAGTGACCTGACAGGGCGCCTTGAAGCTTTCTTT.

The chain uses TRBV7-2 and TRBJ1-1; perhaps TRBD1 as D (6 bases). The CDR3 has 11 residues. Germline CDR1 SGHTA, CDR2 FQGNSA. Deletions cut 5 bases from V and 11 bases from J, with 12 bases between. In nucleotides, the CDR3 is TGTGCCAGCAGCCGGACAGCGACGGCTTTCTTT. Translating gives CASSRTATAFF.

As DNA, the CDR3 is TGTGCCAGTAATCGACAGGCGCCGAACACTGAAGCTTTCTTT. Protein product: CASNRQAPNTEAFF. This chain links TRBV19 with TRBJ1-1; D is possibly TRBD1 (6 bases). The CDR3 runs to 14 residues. Germline values: CDR1 LNHDA, CDR2 SQIVND (reference sequence). V shed 7 bases and J shed 1 base, with 13 bases lying between them.

This rearrangement joins TRBV28 to TRBJ2-7; 9 nucleotides agree with TRBD1. V gave up 7 bases and J gave up 9 bases; unmatched junction bases: 13. This CDR3 has 14 residues. The V gene's germline CDR1 is MDHEN and CDR2 SYDVKM. As DNA, the CDR3 is TGTGCCAGCAACACCGGGACAGGGTACGTCGGGCAGTACTTC. Protein product: CASNTGTGYVGQYF.

This clone appeared a single time. The chain has TRBV20-1 and TRBJ1-2, with D unclear. V was shortened by 6 bases and J by 5 bases, with 7 bases between the two germline ends. The CDR3 sequence is 10 residues long. The germline gives CDR1 DFQATT, CDR2 SNEGSKA (reference sequence). CDR3: CSAPNYGYTF. The DNA for the CDR3 is TGCAGTGCCCCAAATTATGGCTACACCTTC.

V is TRBV4-1 and J is TRBJ2-1; D is unresolved. CDR3 length: 15 amino acids. Germline V gene data show CDR1 as MGHRA and CDR2 as YSYEKL. V was pared by 1 base and J by 6 bases, with 13 bases between. The CDR3 nucleotides read TGCGCCAGCAGCCAAGGACCGTCCTTGGGCAATGAGCAGTTCTTC. It yields the protein CASSQGPSLGNEQFF.

The chain is built from TRBV6-6 and TRBJ1-6, with D tentatively TRBD1 (6 bases). V gave up 8 bases and J gave up 7 bases, with 18 bases separating them. Germline CDR1 reads MNHNY; CDR2 reads SVGAGI (reference sequence). The CDR3 sequence is 15 residues long. The CDR3 protein is CASQRDKGTNSPLHF. The CDR3 DNA follows: TGTGCCAGCCAGAGGGACAAGGGGACAAATTCACCCCTCCACTTT.

The V gene is TRBV2, the J gene TRBJ2-1, with 12 bases matching TRBD2. Germline assignment: CDR1 SNHLY and CDR2 FYNNEI. V was pared by 2 bases and J by 14 bases, with 10 bases of the junction left unmatched. CDR3 length: 15 amino acids. CDR3: CASSEPPSGRDGEFF. The CDR3 nucleotides read TGTGCCAGCAGTGAACCCCCTAGCGGGAGGGACGGGGAGTTCTTC.

The chain is built from TRBV28 and TRBJ2-3, with TRBD2 matching over 12 bases. CDR1 and CDR2 (germline): MDHEN, SYDVKM. CDR3 length: 16 residues. V shed 5 bases and J 4 bases; nucleotides not matched to a gene: 7. The CDR3 region is CASSPRLAGEADTQYF. The CDR3, as DNA: TGTGCCAGCAGTCCCAGACTAGCGGGAGAGGCAGATACGCAGTATTTT.

The rearrangement links TRBV18 to TRBJ1-1, with D possibly being TRBD1 (5 bases). Germline values: CDR1 KGHSH, CDR2 LQKENI. V lost 5 bases, J lost 3 bases, and 13 bases lay in between. The CDR3 sequence is 14 residues long. The chain's CDR3 is CASSKKTGDTEAFF. The CDR3, as DNA: TGTGCCAGCTCAAAGAAAACGGGGGACACTGAAGCTTTCTTT.

This clone has a single count. This rearrangement joins TRBV4-1 to TRBJ2-7; D might be TRBD1 or TRBD2, each matching 6 bases. The CDR3 length is 14 residues. CDR1 and CDR2 from the germline V gene are MGHRA and YSYEKL. Trimming cost V 1 base and J 4 bases, with 11 bases left between them. Here the CDR3 reads CASSQVGGRYEQYF. CDR3 sequence (DNA): TGCGCCAGCAGCCAAGTGGGGGGCAGGTACGAGCAGTACTTC.

This clone has a single count. V is TRBV7-9 and J is TRBJ2-7; D ambiguous. The ends were cut back, 1 base at V and 6 bases at J, with 7 bases in the middle. The CDR3 is 12 amino acids. The germline V gene encodes CDR1 SEHNR and CDR2 FQNEAQ (reference sequence). CDR3 in amino acids: CASSLDWREQYF. Written as DNA, the CDR3 is TGTGCCAGCAGCTTAGATTGGCGCGAGCAGTACTTC.

The chain is built from TRBV7-2 and TRBJ1-1, with D possibly TRBD1 on 6 matching bases. In germline, CDR1 is SGHTA, CDR2 FQGNSA. Trimming pared 3 bases from V and 4 bases from J, leaving 18 bases between. There are 16 residues in the CDR3. CDR3 sequence: CASSLPRQARSTEAFF. The CDR3, as DNA: TGTGCCAGCAGCTTGCCCAGACAGGCAAGGAGCACTGAAGCTTTCTTT.

The gene calls are TRBV4-1 and TRBJ2-6; the D is unclear. Germline CDR1 MGHRA, CDR2 YSYEKL. The CDR3 totals 14 residues. Trimming cost V 4 bases and J 3 bases, with 7 bases left between them. The CDR3: CASSPLGGANVLTF. The CDR3 coding sequence is TGCGCCAGCAGCCCGTTGGGTGGGGCCAACGTCCTGACTTTC.

This rearrangement joins TRBV7-2 to TRBJ1-1, with D maybe TRBD1 (6 bases). Germline V gene data show CDR1 as SGHTA and CDR2 as FQGNSA. CDR3 size: 15 residues. Trimming stripped 5 bases from V and 0 bases from J, with 13 bases between. The CDR3 nucleotides read TGTGCCAGCAGCACCAAGACAGGAATGAACACTGAAGCTTTCTTT. This encodes CASSTKTGMNTEAFF.

The chain recombines TRBV7-3 with TRBJ2-7, with 10 bases that match TRBD1. There are 15 residues in the CDR3. The J segment lost 5 bases and the V segment lost 2 bases, leaving 6 bases of the junction unmatched. Germline V gene data show CDR1 as SGHTA and CDR2 as FQGTGA. DNA of the CDR3: TGTGCCAGCAGCTTAGGGACAGGGGTTAATGACGAGCAGTACTTC. Encoded protein: CASSLGTGVNDEQYF.

V is TRBV7-9 and J is TRBJ2-2; D gene ambiguous. CDR3 length equals 13 residues. CDR1 is SEHNR, CDR2 FQNEAQ, per germline (reference sequence). Trimming pared 0 bases from V and 8 bases from J, leaving 7 bases between. The CDR3 bases are TGTGCCAGCAGCTTAGCTGCAGCAGGGGAGCTGTTTTTT. Protein: CASSLAAAGELFF.

The sample holds a few counts of this clone. The chain combines TRBV9 with TRBJ2-2, with TRBD2 matching 7 bases. Germline lookup yields CDR1 SGDLS and CDR2 YYNGEE. Germline trimming cut 4 bases from V and 3 bases from J; bases unmatched to any gene: 15. The CDR3 totals 18 residues. Here the CDR3 DNA reads TGTGCCAGCAGCCCCATGAATGGGGCGGGGGACGACACCGGGGAGCTGTTTTTT. Translating it yields CASSPMNGAGDDTGELFF.

The chain employs TRBV7-9 and TRBJ2-4, with D possibly matching TRBD1 (6 bases). The V end was cut by 10 bases, the J end by 3 bases, with 13 bases between. CDR1 is SEHNR, CDR2 FQNEAQ, per germline (reference sequence). The CDR3 is made up of 13 amino acids. Written as DNA, the CDR3 is TGTGCCACTGTAAGGACAGACAAAAACATTCAGTACTTC. Encoded protein: CATVRTDKNIQYF.

The rearrangement uses TRBV9 and TRBJ2-7, with 9 bases identical to TRBD1. The CDR3 consists of 15 residues. Germline CDR1 and CDR2: SGDLS and YYNGEE. V lost 3 bases to trimming and J lost 6 bases; unmatched junction nucleotides: 10. The CDR3 protein is CASSGGRDRDTEQYF. The CDR3 DNA sequence: TGTGCCAGCAGCGGAGGGCGGGACAGGGATACCGAGCAGTACTTC.